Given below is one T cell receptor beta chain in context. What it binds is unknown. This CDR3 comprises 14 residues. CDR1 and CDR2 (germline): MGHDK, SYGVNS. Trimming pared 8 bases from V and 5 bases from J, leaving 18 bases between. Repertoires were generated with immunoSEQ multiplex PCR, while TCRdb's copy carries only in-frame clones and drops some. In the table there are some 56,000 clones, 90% to 95% of which are singletons. The data are from a study of cytomegalovirus exposure and HLA in healthy donors. Across the study: Per a later analysis, the approximately 600 first-cohort and some 110 validation repertoires shared one platform. General study points: The investigators catalogued 150 to 200 TCR beta chains as cytomegalovirus-associated. CMV antigen specificity of three CMV-associated chains was confirmed in vitro. One later analysis, an examination of the roughly 130 validation repertoires, found that first-cohort TCR clusters tended to co-occur in them.

This receptor was identified in a woman in her late teens or twenties in good health and CMV-seropositive. V gene TRBV25-1 combines with J gene TRBJ2-5; a possible D gene is TRBD1 (5 bases). The sequencing sample was made of PBMCs. CDR3 sequence reads: CASYNSLGPETQYF. In DNA form, the CDR3 reads TGTGCCAGCTATAACAGTTTGGGGCCGGAGACCCAGTACTTC.